This TCR beta chain was sequenced for a study of response to subunit inactivated influenza vaccine. This clonotype was found a few times. Its antigen is not identified. TCRdb analysed the RT-PCR reads with MiXCR anew, one entry per CDR3 protein. The table has 500,000 to 750,000 distinct CDR3 sequences, 14% seen once; the top ten hold 11%. Study conclusions and caveats: It was suggested by the authors that few new T cells are recruited by each seasonal influenza vaccination.

The CDR3 extends over 18 amino acids. Trimming removed 4 bases at V and 6 bases at J, with 26 bases between. The germline V gene encodes CDR1 MNHEY and CDR2 SVGEGT. This chain uses TRBV6-2 or TRBV6-3 with TRBJ2-3; D tentatively reads TRBD1 or TRBD2 (5 bases each). The receptor was isolated from a man aged 50 or older who received an inactivated influenza vaccine. The sample here was PBMCs from blood, taken 11 to 12 days after vaccination. The CDR3 sequence is CASSWRSYGTTIGDTQYF. DNA for the CDR3: TGTGCCAGCAGTTGGCGATCATATGGGACCACCATTGGCGATACGCAGTATTTT.